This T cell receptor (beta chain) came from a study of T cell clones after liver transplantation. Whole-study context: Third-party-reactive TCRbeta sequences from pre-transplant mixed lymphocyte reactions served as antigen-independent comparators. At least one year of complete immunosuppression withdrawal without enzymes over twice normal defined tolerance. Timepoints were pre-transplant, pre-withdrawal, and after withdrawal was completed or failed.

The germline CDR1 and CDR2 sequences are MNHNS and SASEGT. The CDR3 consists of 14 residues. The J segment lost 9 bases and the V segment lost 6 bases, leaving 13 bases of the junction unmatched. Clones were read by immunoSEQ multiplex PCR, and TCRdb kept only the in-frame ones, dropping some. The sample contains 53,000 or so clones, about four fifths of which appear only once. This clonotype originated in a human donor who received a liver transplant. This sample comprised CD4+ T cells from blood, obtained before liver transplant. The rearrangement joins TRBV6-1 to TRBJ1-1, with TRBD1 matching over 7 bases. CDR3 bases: TGTGCCAGCAGGGGGACAGTCGGGACCCTGCAAGCTTTCTTT. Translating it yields CASRGTVGTLQAFF.